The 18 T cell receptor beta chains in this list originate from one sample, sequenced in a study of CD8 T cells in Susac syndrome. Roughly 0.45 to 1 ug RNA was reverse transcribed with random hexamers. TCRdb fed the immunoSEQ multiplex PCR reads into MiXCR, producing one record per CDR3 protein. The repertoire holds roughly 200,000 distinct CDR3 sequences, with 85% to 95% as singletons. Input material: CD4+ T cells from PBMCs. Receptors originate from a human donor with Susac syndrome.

The CDR3 DNA reads as TGCGCCAGCAGCTTGGACACAGGGAACACTGAAGCTTTCTTT. Protein product: CASSLDTGNTEAFF. The gene calls are TRBV5-1 and TRBJ1-1; weak D call: TRBD1 (5 bases). Germline V lookup: CDR1 SGHRS, CDR2 YFSETQ. V was clipped by 0 bases and J by 1 base, with 7 bases between them. CDR3 length: 14 residues.

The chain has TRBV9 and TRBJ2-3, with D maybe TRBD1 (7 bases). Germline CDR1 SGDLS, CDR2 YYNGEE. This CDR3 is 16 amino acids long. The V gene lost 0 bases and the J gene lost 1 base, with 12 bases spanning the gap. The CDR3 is CASSVVGGTGTDTQYF. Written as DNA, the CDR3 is TGTGCCAGCAGCGTAGTAGGAGGGACAGGCACAGATACGCAGTATTTT.

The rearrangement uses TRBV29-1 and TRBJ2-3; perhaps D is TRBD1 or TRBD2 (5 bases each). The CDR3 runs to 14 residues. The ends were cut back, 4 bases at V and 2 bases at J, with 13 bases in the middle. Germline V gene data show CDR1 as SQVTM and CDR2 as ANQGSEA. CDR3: CSVGSGGHTDTQYF. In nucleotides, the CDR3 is TGCAGCGTTGGAAGTGGGGGTCACACAGATACGCAGTATTTT.

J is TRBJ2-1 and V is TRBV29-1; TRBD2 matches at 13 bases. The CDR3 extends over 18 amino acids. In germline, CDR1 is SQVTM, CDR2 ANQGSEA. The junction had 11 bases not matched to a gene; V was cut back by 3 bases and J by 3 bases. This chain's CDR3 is CSVDRLAGGTLGYNEQFF. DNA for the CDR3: TGCAGCGTTGATAGACTAGCGGGAGGAACATTGGGCTACAATGAGCAGTTCTTC.

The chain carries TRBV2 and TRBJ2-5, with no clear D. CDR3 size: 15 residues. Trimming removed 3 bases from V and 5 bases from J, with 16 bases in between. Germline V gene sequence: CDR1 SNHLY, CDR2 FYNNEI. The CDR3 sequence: CASSEDQPRSETQYF. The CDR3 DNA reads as TGTGCCAGCAGTGAGGACCAACCTCGGTCGGAGACCCAGTACTTC.

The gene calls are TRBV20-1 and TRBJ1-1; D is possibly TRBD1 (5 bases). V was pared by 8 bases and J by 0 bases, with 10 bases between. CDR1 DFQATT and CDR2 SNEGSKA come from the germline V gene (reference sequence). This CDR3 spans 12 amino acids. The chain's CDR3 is CSTTGVNTEAFF. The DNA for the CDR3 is TGCAGTACTACGGGGGTGAACACTGAAGCTTTCTTT.

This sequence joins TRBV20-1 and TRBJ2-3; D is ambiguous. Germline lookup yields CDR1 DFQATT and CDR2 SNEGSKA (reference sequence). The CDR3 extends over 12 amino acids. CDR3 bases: TGCAGCCTCGAGGCAGCAGCAGATACGCAGTATTTT. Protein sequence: CSLEAAADTQYF.

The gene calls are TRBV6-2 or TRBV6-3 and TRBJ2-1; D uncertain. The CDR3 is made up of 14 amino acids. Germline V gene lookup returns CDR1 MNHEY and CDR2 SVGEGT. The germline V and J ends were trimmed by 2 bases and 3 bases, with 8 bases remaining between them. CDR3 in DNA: TGTGCCAGCAGTTACGATAAGGGCTACAATGAGCAGTTCTTC. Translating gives CASSYDKGYNEQFF.

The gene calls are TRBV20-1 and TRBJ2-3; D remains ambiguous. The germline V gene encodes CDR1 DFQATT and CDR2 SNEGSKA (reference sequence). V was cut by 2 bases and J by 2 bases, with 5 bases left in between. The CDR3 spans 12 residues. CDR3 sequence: CSARLFTDTQYF. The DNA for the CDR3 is TGCAGTGCTAGACTATTCACAGATACGCAGTATTTT.

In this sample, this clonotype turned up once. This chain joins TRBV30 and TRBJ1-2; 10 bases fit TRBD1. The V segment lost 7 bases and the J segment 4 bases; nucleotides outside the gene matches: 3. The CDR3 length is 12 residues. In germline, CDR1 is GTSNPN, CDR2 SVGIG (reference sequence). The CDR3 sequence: CASRDRGYGYTF. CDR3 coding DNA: TGTGCCTCCCGGGACAGGGGCTATGGCTACACCTTC.

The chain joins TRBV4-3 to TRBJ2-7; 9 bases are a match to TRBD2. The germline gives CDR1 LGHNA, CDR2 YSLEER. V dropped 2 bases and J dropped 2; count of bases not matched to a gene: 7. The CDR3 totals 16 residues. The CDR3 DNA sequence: TGCGCCAGCAGCCAAATCACTAGCGGGCATGCCTACGAGCAGTACTTC. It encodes CASSQITSGHAYEQYF.

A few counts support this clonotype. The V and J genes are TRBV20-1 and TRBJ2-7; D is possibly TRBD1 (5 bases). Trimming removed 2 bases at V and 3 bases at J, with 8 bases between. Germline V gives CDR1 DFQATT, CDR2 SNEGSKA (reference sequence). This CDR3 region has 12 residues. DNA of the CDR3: TGCAGTGCTAGACCCGACAGCTACGAGCAGTACTTC. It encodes CSARPDSYEQYF.

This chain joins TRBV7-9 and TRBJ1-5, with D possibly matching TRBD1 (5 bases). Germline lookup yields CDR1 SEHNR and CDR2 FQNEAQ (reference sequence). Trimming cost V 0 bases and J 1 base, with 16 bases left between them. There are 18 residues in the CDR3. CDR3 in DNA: TGTGCCAGCAGCTTAGCGTTGGAGGTGTCAGGGAGCAATCAGCCCCAGCATTTT. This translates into CASSLALEVSGSNQPQHF.

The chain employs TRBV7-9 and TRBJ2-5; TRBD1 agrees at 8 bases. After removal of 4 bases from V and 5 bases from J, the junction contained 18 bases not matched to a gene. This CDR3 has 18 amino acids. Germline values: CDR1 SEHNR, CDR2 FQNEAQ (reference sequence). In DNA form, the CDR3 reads TGTGCCAGCAGCTCCCCGCGCGCGTCCAGGGGGCTTCAGGAGACCCAGTACTTC. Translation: CASSSPRASRGLQETQYF.

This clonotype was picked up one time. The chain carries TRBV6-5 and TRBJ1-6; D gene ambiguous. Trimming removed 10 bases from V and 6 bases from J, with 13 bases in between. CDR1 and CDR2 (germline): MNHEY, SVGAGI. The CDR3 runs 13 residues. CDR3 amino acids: CAIQIGPNSPLHF. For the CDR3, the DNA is TGTGCCATTCAAATTGGCCCTAATTCACCCCTCCACTTT.

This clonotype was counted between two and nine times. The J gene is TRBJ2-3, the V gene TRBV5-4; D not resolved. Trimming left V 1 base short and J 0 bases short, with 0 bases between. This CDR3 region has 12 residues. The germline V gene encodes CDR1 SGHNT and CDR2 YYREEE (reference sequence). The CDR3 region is CASSLSTDTQYF. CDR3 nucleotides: TGTGCCAGCAGCTTGAGCACAGATACGCAGTATTTT.

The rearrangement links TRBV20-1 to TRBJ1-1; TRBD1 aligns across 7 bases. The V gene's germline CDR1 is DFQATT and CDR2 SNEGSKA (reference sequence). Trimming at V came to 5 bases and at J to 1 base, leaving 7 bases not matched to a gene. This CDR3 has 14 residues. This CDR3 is CSASGQRRNTEAFF. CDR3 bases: TGCAGTGCTTCGGGACAGAGAAGGAACACTGAAGCTTTCTTT.

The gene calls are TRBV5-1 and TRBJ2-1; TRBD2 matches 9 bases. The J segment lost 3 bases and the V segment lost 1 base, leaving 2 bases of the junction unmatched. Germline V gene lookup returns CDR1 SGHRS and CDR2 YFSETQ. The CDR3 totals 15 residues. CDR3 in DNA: TGCGCCAGCAGCTTGCGGACTAGCGACTACAATGAGCAGTTCTTC. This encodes CASSLRTSDYNEQFF.